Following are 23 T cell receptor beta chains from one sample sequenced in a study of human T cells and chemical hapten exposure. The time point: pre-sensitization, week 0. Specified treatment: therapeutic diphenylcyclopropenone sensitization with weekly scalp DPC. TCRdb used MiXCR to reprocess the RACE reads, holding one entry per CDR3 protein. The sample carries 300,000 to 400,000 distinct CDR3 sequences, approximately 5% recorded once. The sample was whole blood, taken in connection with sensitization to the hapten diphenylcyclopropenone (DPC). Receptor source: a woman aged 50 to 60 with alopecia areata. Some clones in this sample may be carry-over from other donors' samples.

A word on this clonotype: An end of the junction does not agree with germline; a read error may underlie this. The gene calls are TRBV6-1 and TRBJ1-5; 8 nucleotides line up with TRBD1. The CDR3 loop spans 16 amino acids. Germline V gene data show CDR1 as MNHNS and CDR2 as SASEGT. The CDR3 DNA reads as TGTGGCAGCAGTGAGGACAGGGATGTTAGCAATCAGCCCCAGCATTTT. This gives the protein CGSSEDRDVSNQPQHF.

CDR3 in amino acids: CASSEFFFDRVDNSPLHF. CDR3 coding DNA: TGCGCCAGCAGTGAGTTTTTCTTCGACAGGGTCGACAATTCACCCCTCCACTTT. J is TRBJ1-6 and V is TRBV10-2; 7 bases line up with TRBD1. Per the germline V gene, CDR1 is WSHSY and CDR2 is SAAADI. With 1 base clipped from V and 7 bases from J, the junction kept 13 bases outside the gene matches. This CDR3 contains 18 residues.

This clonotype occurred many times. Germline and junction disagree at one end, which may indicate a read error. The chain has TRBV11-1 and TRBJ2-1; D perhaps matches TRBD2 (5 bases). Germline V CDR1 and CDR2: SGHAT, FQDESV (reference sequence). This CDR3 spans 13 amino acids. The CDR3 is CASSTRTGSRADF. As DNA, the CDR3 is TGTGCCAGCAGCACCCGGACGGGGTCGAGGGCGGACTTC.

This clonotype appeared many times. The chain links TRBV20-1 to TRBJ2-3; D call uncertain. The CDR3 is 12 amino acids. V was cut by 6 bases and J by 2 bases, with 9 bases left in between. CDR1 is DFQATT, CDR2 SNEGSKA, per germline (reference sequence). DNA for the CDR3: TGCAGTGCAGGAGAGCTCACAGATACGCAGTATTTT. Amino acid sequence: CSAGELTDTQYF.

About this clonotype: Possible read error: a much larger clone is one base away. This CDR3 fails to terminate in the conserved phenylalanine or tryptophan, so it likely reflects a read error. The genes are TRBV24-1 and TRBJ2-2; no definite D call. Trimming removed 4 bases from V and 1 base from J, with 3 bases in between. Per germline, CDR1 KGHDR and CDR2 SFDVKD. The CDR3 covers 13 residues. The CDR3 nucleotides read TGTGCCACCAGTGACCAGAACACCGGGGAGCTGTTTCTT. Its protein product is CATSDQNTGELFL.

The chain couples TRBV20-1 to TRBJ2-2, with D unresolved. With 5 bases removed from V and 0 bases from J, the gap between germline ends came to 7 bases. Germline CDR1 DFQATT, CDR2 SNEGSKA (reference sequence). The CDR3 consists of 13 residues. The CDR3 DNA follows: TGCAGTGCTCCGGACCCGAACACCGGGGAGCTGTTTTTT. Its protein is CSAPDPNTGELFF.

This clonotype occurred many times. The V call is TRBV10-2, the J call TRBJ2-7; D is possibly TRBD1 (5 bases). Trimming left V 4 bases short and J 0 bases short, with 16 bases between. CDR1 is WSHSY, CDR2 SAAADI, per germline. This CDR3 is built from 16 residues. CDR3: CASSAQGNLGSYEQYF. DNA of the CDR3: TGCGCCAGCAGTGCCCAGGGAAATTTGGGCTCCTACGAGCAGTACTTC.

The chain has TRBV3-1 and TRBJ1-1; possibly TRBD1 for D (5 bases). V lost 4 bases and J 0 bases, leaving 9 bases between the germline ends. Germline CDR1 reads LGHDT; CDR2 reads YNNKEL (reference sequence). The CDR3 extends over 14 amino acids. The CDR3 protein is CASSPIGVNTEAFF. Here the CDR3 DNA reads TGTGCCAGCAGCCCCATAGGGGTGAACACTGAAGCTTTCTTT. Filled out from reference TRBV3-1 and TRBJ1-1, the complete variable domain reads DTAVSQTPKYLVTQMGNDKSIKCEQNLGHDTMYWYKQDSKKFLKIMFSYNNKELIINETVPNRFSPKSPDKAHLNLHINSLELGDSAVYFCASSPIGVNTEAFFGQGTRLTVV.

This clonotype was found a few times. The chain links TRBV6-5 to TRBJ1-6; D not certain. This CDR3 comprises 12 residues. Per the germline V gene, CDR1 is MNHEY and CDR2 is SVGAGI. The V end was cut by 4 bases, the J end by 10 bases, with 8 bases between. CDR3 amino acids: CASSSQESPLHF. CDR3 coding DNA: TGTGCCAGCAGTTCCCAGGAGTCACCCCTCCACTTT.

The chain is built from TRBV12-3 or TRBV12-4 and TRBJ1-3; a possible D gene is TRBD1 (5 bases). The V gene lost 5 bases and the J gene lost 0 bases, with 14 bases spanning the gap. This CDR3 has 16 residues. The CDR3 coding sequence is TGTGCCAGCAGTCCCACAGGACGACTCTCTGGAAACACCATATATTTT. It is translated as CASSPTGRLSGNTIYF.

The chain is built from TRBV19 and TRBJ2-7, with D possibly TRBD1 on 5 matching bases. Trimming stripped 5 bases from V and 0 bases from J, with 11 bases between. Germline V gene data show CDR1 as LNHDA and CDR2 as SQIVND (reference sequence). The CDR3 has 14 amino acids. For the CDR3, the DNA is TGTGCCAGTAGTGCACGACAGAGCTCCTACGAGCAGTACTTC. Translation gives CASSARQSSYEQYF.

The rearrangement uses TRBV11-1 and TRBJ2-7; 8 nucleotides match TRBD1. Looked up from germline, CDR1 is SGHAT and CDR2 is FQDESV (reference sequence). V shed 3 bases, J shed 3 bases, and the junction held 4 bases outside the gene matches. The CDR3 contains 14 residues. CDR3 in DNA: TGTGCCAGCAGCTTTACCGGGACAGGCTACGAGCAGTACTTC. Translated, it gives CASSFTGTGYEQYF.

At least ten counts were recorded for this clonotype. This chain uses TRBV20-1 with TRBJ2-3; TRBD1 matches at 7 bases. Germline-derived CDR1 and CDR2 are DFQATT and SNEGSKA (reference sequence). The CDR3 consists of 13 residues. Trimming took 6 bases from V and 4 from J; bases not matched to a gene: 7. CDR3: CSARTGVADTQYF. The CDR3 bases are TGCAGTGCCCGAACAGGGGTCGCAGATACGCAGTATTTT.

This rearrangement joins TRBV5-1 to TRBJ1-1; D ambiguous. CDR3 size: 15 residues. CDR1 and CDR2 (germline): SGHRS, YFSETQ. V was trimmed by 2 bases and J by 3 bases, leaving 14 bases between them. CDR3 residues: CASSFGGRGYTEAFF. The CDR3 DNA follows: TGCGCCAGCAGCTTTGGTGGACGGGGTTACACTGAAGCTTTCTTT. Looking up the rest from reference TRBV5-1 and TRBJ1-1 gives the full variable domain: KAGVTQTPRYLIKTRGQQVTLSCSPISGHRSVSWYQQTPGQGLQFLFEYFSETQRNKGNFPGRFSGRQFSNSRSEMNVSTLELGDSALYLCASSFGGRGYTEAFFGQGTRLTVV.

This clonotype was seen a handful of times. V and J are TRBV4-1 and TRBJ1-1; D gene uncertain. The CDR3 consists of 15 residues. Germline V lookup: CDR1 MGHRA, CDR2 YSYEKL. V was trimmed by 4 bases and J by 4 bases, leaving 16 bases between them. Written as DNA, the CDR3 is TGCGCCAGCAGCCCCAGCTGGGGATCGGGCACTGAAGCTTTCTTT. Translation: CASSPSWGSGTEAFF.

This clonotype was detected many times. The CDR3 reads CASSLRTGGSTDTQYF. As DNA, the CDR3 is TGTGCCAGCAGCCTACGGACAGGGGGGAGCACAGATACGCAGTATTTT. This sequence joins TRBV2 and TRBJ2-3; 10 positions match TRBD1. Trimming took 6 bases from V and 0 from J; bases not matched to a gene: 6. Germline loops: CDR1 SNHLY, CDR2 FYNNEI. The CDR3 runs 16 residues.

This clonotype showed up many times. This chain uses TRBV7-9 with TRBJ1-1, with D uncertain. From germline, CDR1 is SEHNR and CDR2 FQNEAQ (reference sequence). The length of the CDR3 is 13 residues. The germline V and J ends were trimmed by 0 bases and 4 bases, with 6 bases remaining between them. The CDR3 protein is CASSLAQSTEAFF. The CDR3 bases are TGTGCCAGCAGCTTAGCGCAAAGCACTGAAGCTTTCTTT.

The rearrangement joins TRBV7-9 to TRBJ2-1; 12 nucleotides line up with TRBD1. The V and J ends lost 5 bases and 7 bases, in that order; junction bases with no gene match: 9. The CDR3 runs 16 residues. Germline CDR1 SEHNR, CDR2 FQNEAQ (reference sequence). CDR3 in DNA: TGTGCCAGCAGCAGCCCGGGACAGGGGGCCGAGAATGAGCAGTTCTTC. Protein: CASSSPGQGAENEQFF.

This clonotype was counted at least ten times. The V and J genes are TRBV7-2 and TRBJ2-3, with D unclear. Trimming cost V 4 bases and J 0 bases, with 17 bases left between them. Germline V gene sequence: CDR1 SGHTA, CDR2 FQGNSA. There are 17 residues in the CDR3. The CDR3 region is CASSSLRTVLSTDTQYF. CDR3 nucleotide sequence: TGTGCCAGCAGCTCCTTAAGGACCGTGCTTAGCACAGATACGCAGTATTTT.

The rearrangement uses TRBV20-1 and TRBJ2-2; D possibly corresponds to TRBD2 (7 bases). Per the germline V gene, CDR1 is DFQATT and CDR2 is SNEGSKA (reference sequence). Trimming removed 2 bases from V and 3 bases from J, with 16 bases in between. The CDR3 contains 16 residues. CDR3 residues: CSARRGGGLYTGELFF. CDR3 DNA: TGCAGTGCTAGAAGGGGAGGGGGTTTATACACCGGGGAGCTGTTTTTT.

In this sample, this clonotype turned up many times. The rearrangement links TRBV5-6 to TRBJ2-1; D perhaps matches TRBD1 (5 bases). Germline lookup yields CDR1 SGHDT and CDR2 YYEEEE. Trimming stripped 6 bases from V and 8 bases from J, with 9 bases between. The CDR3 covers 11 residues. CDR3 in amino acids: CASNYRHEQFF. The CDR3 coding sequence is TGTGCCAGCAACTACAGGCATGAGCAGTTCTTC.

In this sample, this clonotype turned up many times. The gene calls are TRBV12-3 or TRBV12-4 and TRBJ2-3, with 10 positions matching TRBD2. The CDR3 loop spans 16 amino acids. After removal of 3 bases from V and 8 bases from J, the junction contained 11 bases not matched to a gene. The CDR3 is CASSFGASGSGGTQYF. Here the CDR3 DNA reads TGTGCCAGCAGTTTCGGGGCTAGCGGGAGTGGTGGTACGCAGTATTTT.

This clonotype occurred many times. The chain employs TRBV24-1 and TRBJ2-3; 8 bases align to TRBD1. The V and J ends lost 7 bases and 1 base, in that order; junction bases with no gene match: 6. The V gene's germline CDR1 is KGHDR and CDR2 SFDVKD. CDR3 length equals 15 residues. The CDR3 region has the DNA TGTGCCACCAGAGGGACAGGCAACCGCACAGATACGCAGTATTTT. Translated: CATRGTGNRTDTQYF.